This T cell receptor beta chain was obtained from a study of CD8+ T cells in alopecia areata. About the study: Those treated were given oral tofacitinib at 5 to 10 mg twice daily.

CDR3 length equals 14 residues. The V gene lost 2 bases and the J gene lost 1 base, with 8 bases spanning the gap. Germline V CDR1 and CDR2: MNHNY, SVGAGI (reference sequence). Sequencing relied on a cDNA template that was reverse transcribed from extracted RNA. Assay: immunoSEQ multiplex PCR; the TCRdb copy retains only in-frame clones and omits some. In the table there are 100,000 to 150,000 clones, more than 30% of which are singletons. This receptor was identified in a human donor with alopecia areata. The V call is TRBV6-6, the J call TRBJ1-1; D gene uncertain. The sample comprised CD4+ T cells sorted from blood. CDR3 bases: TGTGCCAGCAGTTACGCCGGGTGGAACACTGAAGCTTTCTTT. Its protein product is CASSYAGWNTEAFF.